These 30 T cell receptor beta chains were sequenced from one sample in a study of blood T cell repertoires in COVID-19. This table comes from immunoSEQ multiplex PCR, and its TCRdb copy is limited to in-frame clones, with some not included. The sample holds some 120,000 clones, 71% seen once. The sample taken for sequencing was peripheral blood. Source of these receptors: a human donor with acute or convalescent COVID-19. The donor label of this sample is uncertain.

The chain is built from TRBV30 and TRBJ1-2; D not resolved. The germline gives CDR1 GTSNPN, CDR2 SVGIG (reference sequence). The CDR3 is 14 residues long. V was pared by 1 base and J by 4 bases, with 13 bases between. The CDR3 bases are TGTGCCTGGAGTGCCAGGTGGTCCCCCTATGGCTACACCTTC. As protein: CAWSARWSPYGYTF. Complete variable domain (other parts from reference TRBV30 and TRBJ1-2): SQTIHQWPATLVQPVGSPLSLECTVEGTSNPNLYWYRQAAGRGLQLLFYSVGIGQISSEVPQNLSASRPQDRQFILSSKKLLLSDSGFYLCAWSARWSPYGYTFGSGTRLTVV.

The CDR3 reads CASRTGSSSYEQYV. In DNA, the CDR3 is TGTGCCAGCAGAACAGGGTCTAGCTCCTACGAGCAGTACGTC. V gene TRBV2 combines with J gene TRBJ2-7; TRBD1 might be the D (6 bases). V lost 6 bases, J lost 0 bases, and 12 bases lay in between. The CDR3 runs 14 residues. The germline CDR1 and CDR2 sequences are SNHLY and FYNNEI.

This chain uses TRBV11-2 with TRBJ2-7, with D possibly being TRBD2 (5 bases). Germline V CDR1 and CDR2: SGHAT, FQNNGV. Between the trimmed V and J ends, which lost 2 bases and 1 base, there was a span of 9 bases. The CDR3 contains 14 residues. CDR3 in DNA: TGTGCCAGCAGCTTAATGGGAGCGTCCTACGAGCAGTACTTC. This gives the protein CASSLMGASYEQYF.

The gene calls are TRBV27 and TRBJ1-6; possibly TRBD1 for D (5 bases). V gave up 5 bases and J gave up 7 bases, with 15 bases separating them. The CDR3 totals 15 residues. Germline V gene lookup returns CDR1 MNHEY and CDR2 SMNVEV (reference sequence). CDR3 DNA: TGTGCCAGCAGTACCCCAGAGACAGTGAATTCACCCCTCCACTTT. As protein: CASSTPETVNSPLHF.

The rearrangement uses TRBV6-4 and TRBJ1-1, with D perhaps TRBD1 (5 bases). V was pared by 1 base and J by 10 bases, with 10 bases between. The CDR3 length is 12 residues. Germline CDR1 reads MRHNA; CDR2 reads SNTAGT. This CDR3 reads CASSDFRGVAFF. The CDR3 DNA follows: TGTGCCAGCAGTGACTTCCGGGGGGTAGCTTTCTTT.

The rearrangement links TRBV7-9 to TRBJ2-2; TRBD1 aligns across 8 bases. V lost 6 bases to trimming and J lost 5 bases; unmatched junction nucleotides: 11. The CDR3 loop spans 16 amino acids. Germline V gene sequence: CDR1 SEHNR, CDR2 FQNEAQ (reference sequence). The CDR3 bases are TGTGCCAGCAGATCAAGGGGGAACAGGGGGACCGGGGAGCTGTTTTTT. Translating gives CASRSRGNRGTGELFF.

This chain uses TRBV6-5 with TRBJ1-3; D remains unclear. V lost 6 bases and J lost 7, with 16 bases in between. The CDR3 has 14 amino acids. The germline V gene encodes CDR1 MNHEY and CDR2 SVGAGI. CDR3 protein: CASRDGVLANTIYF. In DNA, the CDR3 is TGTGCCAGCAGAGACGGGGTATTGGCGAACACCATATATTTT.

The rearrangement uses TRBV15 and TRBJ2-7; D possibly corresponds to TRBD1 (6 bases). The CDR3 is 16 amino acids. Trimming took off 1 base at V and 1 base at J, with 14 bases between the two ends. Germline V gene data show CDR1 as LNHNV and CDR2 as YYDKDF (reference sequence). CDR3 residues: CATSRAPGRGSYEQYF. The CDR3 DNA reads as TGTGCCACCAGCAGAGCCCCGGGCAGGGGTTCCTACGAGCAGTACTTC.

The genes are TRBV7-2 and TRBJ1-5, with 7 positions matching TRBD1. Germline CDR1 SGHTA, CDR2 FQGNSA. The CDR3 length is 16 residues. V was pared by 5 bases and J by 7 bases, with 14 bases of the junction left unmatched. The CDR3 bases are TGTGCCAGCAGCCCAGGGGGTCCGGGGGAAGGGCAGCCCCAGCATTTT. It is translated as CASSPGGPGEGQPQHF. The whole variable domain, remainder taken from reference TRBV7-2 and TRBJ1-5, is GAGVSQSPSNKVTEKGKDVELRCDPISGHTALYWYRQSLGQGLEFLIYFQGNSAPDKSGLPSDRFSAERTGGSVSTLTIQRTQQEDSAVYLCASSPGGPGEGQPQHFGDGTRLSIL.

The rearrangement links TRBV4-2 to TRBJ2-3; 7 nucleotides line up with TRBD2. Germline V gene sequence: CDR1 LGHNA, CDR2 YNFKEQ. V lost 1 base to trimming and J lost 2 bases; unmatched junction nucleotides: 12. The CDR3 covers 18 residues. Written as DNA, the CDR3 is TGTGCCAGCAGCCAAGGGTCGCCCTTGGGACTACACACAGATACGCAGTATTTT. It encodes CASSQGSPLGLHTDTQYF.

This clone was detected a few times. The rearrangement links TRBV5-8 to TRBJ1-1, with 9 bases aligning to TRBD1. The J segment lost 10 bases and the V segment lost 3 bases, leaving 13 bases of the junction unmatched. This CDR3 comprises 15 residues. Germline-derived CDR1 and CDR2 are SGHTS and YDEGEE. Here the CDR3 reads CASSWTGTGHDLAFF. The CDR3 region has the DNA TGTGCCAGCAGCTGGACCGGGACAGGGCATGATCTAGCTTTCTTT. The variable domain in full, completed from reference TRBV5-8 and TRBJ1-1, reads EAGVTQSPTHLIKTRGQQATLRCSPISGHTSVYWYQQALGLGLQFLLWYDEGEERNRGNFPPRFSGRQFPNYSSELNVNALELEDSALYLCASSWTGTGHDLAFFGQGTRLTVV.

V gene TRBV18 combines with J gene TRBJ1-1; D is unresolved. The V end lost 3 bases, the J end lost 0 bases, and 14 bases lay between the germline ends. The CDR3 sequence is 16 residues long. CDR1 KGHSH and CDR2 LQKENI come from the germline V gene. This chain's CDR3 is CASSPFLRGMNTEAFF. CDR3 bases: TGTGCCAGCTCACCCTTTCTAAGAGGGATGAACACTGAAGCTTTCTTT.

This clone was seen only a few times. The chain joins TRBV6-5 to TRBJ1-4, with 7 positions matching TRBD1. Germline CDR1 MNHEY, CDR2 SVGAGI. With 6 bases clipped from V and 1 base from J, the junction kept 2 bases outside the gene matches. The CDR3 totals 14 residues. CDR3 DNA: TGTGCCAGCAGAAACAGGGGAACTAATGAAAAACTGTTTTTT. It codes for CASRNRGTNEKLFF.

Concerning this clone: At one boundary the junction diverges from the germline segment, which might be a read error. J is TRBJ2-5 and V is TRBV10-2, with 14 positions matching TRBD2. CDR1 and CDR2 from the germline V gene are WSHSY and SAAADI. The CDR3 extends over 16 amino acids. CDR3 in DNA: TGCGCCCGCAGTCGACTAGCGGGGGGGCCGGGAGAGACCCAGTACTTC. Protein: CARSRLAGGPGETQYF.

This clone came up many times. The chain couples TRBV5-1 to TRBJ2-1, with D possibly being TRBD2 (5 bases). This CDR3 has 14 amino acids. V lost 6 bases to trimming and J lost 1 base, with 11 bases between them. CDR1 is SGHRS and CDR2 is YFSETQ in the germline V gene. Here the CDR3 reads CASTVAPSYNEQFF. The CDR3 DNA reads TGCGCCAGCACGGTAGCGCCGTCCTACAATGAGCAGTTCTTC. Full variable domain (outside the CDR3, taken from reference TRBV5-1 and TRBJ2-1): KAGVTQTPRYLIKTRGQQVTLSCSPISGHRSVSWYQQTPGQGLQFLFEYFSETQRNKGNFPGRFSGRQFSNSRSEMNVSTLELGDSALYLCASTVAPSYNEQFFGPGTRLTVL.

CDR3 amino acids: CAWSVLGRGRNTEAFF. Written as DNA, the CDR3 is TGTGCCTGGAGCGTCCTGGGACGGGGGAGGAACACTGAAGCTTTCTTT. This sequence joins TRBV30 and TRBJ1-1; TRBD1 might be the D (5 bases). The CDR3 length is 16 residues. CDR1 is GTSNPN, CDR2 SVGIG, per germline (reference sequence). V was shortened by 3 bases and J by 1 base, with 18 bases between the two germline ends.

The chain uses TRBV7-8 and TRBJ2-7; 7 bases agree with TRBD2. The V and J ends lost 5 bases and 3 bases, in that order; junction bases with no gene match: 4. The V gene's germline CDR1 is SGHVS and CDR2 FQNEAQ. The length of the CDR3 is 13 residues. CDR3 residues: CASSLGGGYEQYV. The CDR3 DNA reads as TGTGCCAGCAGCCTGGGGGGGGGCTACGAGCAGTACGTC.

The rearrangement uses TRBV3-1 (or the pseudogene TRBV3-2) and TRBJ2-2; D remains unclear. Germline V gene lookup returns CDR1 LGHDT and CDR2 YNNKEL (reference sequence). V was trimmed by 0 bases and J by 6 bases, leaving 11 bases between them. CDR3 length: 15 residues. The CDR3 coding sequence is TGTGCCAGCAGCCAAGAAGTAAGACGGGCCGGGGAGCTGTTTTTT. Its protein is CASSQEVRRAGELFF.

The rearrangement joins TRBV2 to TRBJ1-6; 7 bases align to TRBD1. Losses at the gene ends were 1 base for V and 7 bases for J; bases not matched to a gene: 4. The CDR3 runs to 15 residues. In germline, CDR1 is SNHLY, CDR2 FYNNEI. CDR3 coding DNA: TGTGCCAGCAGTGAAGGACAGGGACGCAATTCACCCCTCCACTTT. Encoded protein: CASSEGQGRNSPLHF. Full variable domain (missing parts from reference TRBV2 and TRBJ1-6): EPEVTQTPSHQVTQMGQEVILRCVPISNHLYFYWYRQILGQKVEFLVSFYNNEISEKSEIFDDQFSVERPDGSNFTLKIRSTKLEDSAMYFCASSEGQGRNSPLHFGNGTRLTVT.

The chain is built from TRBV5-1 and TRBJ1-4; TRBD1 might be the D (6 bases). Germline assignment: CDR1 SGHRS and CDR2 YFSETQ. Trimming removed 4 bases at V and 3 bases at J, with 22 bases between. The CDR3 runs to 18 residues. CDR3 nucleotides: TGCGCCAGCAGCCTAGTCCAGCCCGCGGGGGCGGCTAATGAAAAACTGTTTTTT. Residues: CASSLVQPAGAANEKLFF.

The chain combines TRBV20-1 with TRBJ2-7; 9 nucleotides match TRBD1. Losses at the gene ends were 7 bases for V and 5 bases for J; bases not matched to a gene: 3. This CDR3 is 11 amino acids long. CDR1 is DFQATT and CDR2 is SNEGSKA in the germline V gene (reference sequence). The CDR3 loop is CSVGTGNEQYF. The CDR3 region has the DNA TGCAGTGTCGGGACAGGGAACGAGCAGTACTTC.

This clone was seen just once. This sequence joins TRBV29-1 and TRBJ2-3; D not certain. V lost 3 bases and J lost 0, with 13 bases in between. This CDR3 region has 15 residues. Germline CDR1 is SQVTM and CDR2 is ANQGSEA. The CDR3 DNA is TGCAGCGTTGACTGGCGGAAAGAAAGCACAGATACGCAGTATTTT. The encoded protein is CSVDWRKESTDTQYF.

The chain has TRBV6-1 and TRBJ2-2, with TRBD1 matching over 8 bases. Germline CDR1 is MNHNS and CDR2 is SASEGT. The CDR3 spans 16 residues. V dropped 4 bases and J dropped 7; count of bases not matched to a gene: 11. This CDR3 reads CASSAKGAGGLGELFF. The CDR3 region has the DNA TGTGCCAGCAGTGCCAAGGGGGCAGGGGGCCTCGGGGAGCTGTTTTTT.

This chain joins TRBV5-1 and TRBJ2-3; 8 positions agree with TRBD2. The trim removed 2 bases at V and 0 bases at J, leaving 2 bases unmatched. The germline V gene encodes CDR1 SGHRS and CDR2 YFSETQ. CDR3 length: 15 amino acids. The DNA of the CDR3 is TGCGCCAGCAGCTTAGCGGGGGCTAGCACAGATACGCAGTATTTT. Translated, it gives CASSLAGASTDTQYF. The full variable domain, with the rest looked up from reference TRBV5-1 and TRBJ2-3, is KAGVTQTPRYLIKTRGQQVTLSCSPISGHRSVSWYQQTPGQGLQFLFEYFSETQRNKGNFPGRFSGRQFSNSRSEMNVSTLELGDSALYLCASSLAGASTDTQYFGPGTRLTVL.

This clone was observed a handful of times. The gene calls are TRBV4-1 and TRBJ2-1; 10 nucleotides match TRBD2. There are 15 residues in the CDR3. The V segment lost 2 bases and the J segment 3 bases; nucleotides outside the gene matches: 1. CDR1 and CDR2 from the germline V gene are MGHRA and YSYEKL. CDR3 coding DNA: TGCGCCAGCAGCCAACTAGCGGGGGTCTACAATGAGCAGTTCTTC. This translates into CASSQLAGVYNEQFF.

The chain carries TRBV7-8 and TRBJ2-1; TRBD2 aligns across 7 bases. CDR1 is SGHVS and CDR2 is FQNEAQ in the germline V gene. V lost 4 bases to trimming and J lost 9 bases; unmatched junction nucleotides: 12. The CDR3 consists of 15 residues. The CDR3 region is CASSSTSLAIGEQFF. For the CDR3, the DNA is TGTGCCAGCAGCTCGACTAGCCTAGCGATAGGTGAGCAGTTCTTC.

The J gene is TRBJ2-7, the V gene TRBV5-6; a weak D match, TRBD2 (6 bases). The CDR3 spans 14 residues. Looked up from germline, CDR1 is SGHDT and CDR2 is YYEEEE. The ends were cut back, 4 bases at V and 0 bases at J, with 11 bases in the middle. CDR3 protein: CASSPLGLSYEQYF. DNA of the CDR3: TGTGCCAGCAGCCCACTGGGACTCTCCTACGAGCAGTACTTC.

This clone was observed many times. The chain couples TRBV7-9 to TRBJ2-1; D possibly corresponds to TRBD1 (6 bases). The CDR3 totals 18 residues. Trimming pared 4 bases from V and 5 bases from J, leaving 24 bases between. Germline V CDR1 and CDR2: SEHNR, FQNEAQ (reference sequence). The CDR3 is CASSSTLDVTRGHNEQFF. The CDR3 DNA reads as TGTGCCAGCAGCTCAACATTAGACGTAACCAGGGGCCACAATGAGCAGTTCTTC.

This rearrangement joins TRBV28 to TRBJ2-3; weak D call: TRBD1 (6 bases). V was pared by 5 bases and J by 0 bases, with 12 bases between. The CDR3 contains 15 residues. Looked up from germline, CDR1 is MDHEN and CDR2 is SYDVKM. The chain's CDR3 is CASSQADRSTDTQYF. The CDR3 region has the DNA TGTGCCAGCAGTCAAGCCGACAGGAGCACAGATACGCAGTATTTT. Looking up the rest from reference TRBV28 and TRBJ2-3 gives the full variable domain: DVKVTQSSRYLVKRTGEKVFLECVQDMDHENMFWYRQDPGLGLRLIYFSYDVKMKEKGDIPEGYSVSREKKERFSLILESASTNQTSMYLCASSQADRSTDTQYFGPGTRLTVL.

In its sample, this clone was seen a few times. The chain links TRBV7-9 to TRBJ2-1; 10 bases line up with TRBD2. Trimming at V came to 4 bases and at J to 1 base, leaving 13 bases not matched to a gene. Germline CDR1 SEHNR, CDR2 FQNEAQ (reference sequence). This CDR3 region has 19 residues. The CDR3 loop reads CASSSPQRGGPRSYNEQFF. DNA of the CDR3: TGTGCCAGCAGCTCCCCCCAGCGGGGGGGCCCCAGGTCCTACAATGAGCAGTTCTTC.